The 4 T cell receptor beta chains in this list originate from one sample, sequenced in a study of technical replicates of blood from a few donors. Data came from immunoSEQ multiplex PCR; TCRdb stores just in-frame clones and leaves some out. The sample records around 67,000 clones, about 90% being singletons. Sequencing used PBMCs. These TCRs come from a human donor in good health. Some clones in this sample may be carry-over from other donors' samples.

The chain combines TRBV4-3 with TRBJ2-1; tentatively, D is TRBD1 (5 bases). The CDR3 runs to 16 residues. The germline V gene has CDR1 LGHNA and CDR2 YSLEER. V lost 3 bases to trimming and J lost 8 bases, with 20 bases between them. The CDR3 DNA reads as TGCGCCAGCAGCCAGTCTATTTCGGTCTCCAGGGATGAGCAGTTCTTC. It translates to CASSQSISVSRDEQFF.

Only a few counts were recorded for this clone. The rearrangement links TRBV7-9 to TRBJ2-1; TRBD2 matches 9 bases. The ends lost 5 bases at V and 7 bases at J; junction bases unmatched: 6. This CDR3 spans 14 amino acids. Germline V lookup: CDR1 SEHNR, CDR2 FQNEAQ (reference sequence). CDR3 in amino acids: CASSISGSSNEQFF. CDR3 nucleotides: TGTGCCAGCAGCATTAGCGGGAGTAGTAATGAGCAGTTCTTC.

The J gene is TRBJ2-7, the V gene TRBV6-5; TRBD2 matches 11 bases. The V gene's germline CDR1 is MNHEY and CDR2 SVGAGI. Unmatched junction bases numbered 4, after V lost 6 bases and J lost 0 bases. This CDR3 is 15 amino acids long. The CDR3 DNA reads as TGTGCCAGCAGATCAACTAGCGGGGGCTCCTACGAGCAGTACTTC. This translates into CASRSTSGGSYEQYF.

The rearrangement uses TRBV2 and TRBJ1-4, with D hard to call. Trimming removed 6 bases at V and 8 bases at J, with 10 bases between. Germline V CDR1 and CDR2: SNHLY, FYNNEI. This CDR3 comprises 12 residues. In DNA form, the CDR3 reads TGTGCCAGCAGCGGTAACCGAGAAAAACTGTTTTTT. It specifies CASSGNREKLFF.